A selection of T cell receptor beta chains follows, all from one sample in a study of cytomegalovirus exposure and HLA in healthy donors. Only in-frame clones appear in the TCRdb table, and some are missing; sequencing was by immunoSEQ multiplex PCR. In the table there are about 200,000 clones, roughly 85% of which are singletons. Material: PBMCs. These receptors all stem from a woman between 18 and 29 years old in good health and CMV-seronegative. Each CDR3 is given with its conserved first and last residue. The D gene is left open where the match is weak. Size is omitted from some rows. Given values are once, few, many or a class for expanded clones.

TRBV18	-	-	TRBJ1-1	TGTGCCAGCTCACCACGAGGGGCTGAAGCTTTCTTT	CASSPRGAEAFF
TRBV27	-	TRBD2	TRBJ2-3	TGTGCCAGCAGATCCCTAGCGGGAGGGCGCACAGATACGCAGTATTTT	CASRSLAGGRTDTQYF
TRBV6-1	-	-	TRBJ1-2	TGTGCCAGCAATCCAGGGGCGGGAGGCTACACCTTC	CASNPGAGGYTF
TRBV2	-	-	TRBJ1-2	TGTGCCAGCGAGTGGGGGGACGGCTACACCTTC	CASEWGDGYTF
TRBV6-1	-	-	TRBJ2-7	TGTGCCAGCAGTGAATCCCCGGGGTTCCTCGAGCAGTACTTC	CASSESPGFLEQYF
TRBV6-5	-	-	TRBJ1-2	TGTGCCAGCAGTTACTCGGGCGCTAACTATGGCTACACCTTC	CASSYSGANYGYTF
TRBV11-2	-	-	TRBJ2-7	TGTGCAAGCAGCCATAATAGCTACGAGCAGTACTTC	CASSHNSYEQYF
TRBV10-2	-	TRBD2	TRBJ2-3	TGCGCCAGCAGTGAATCGGGACTAGCGGGAGGGCCAAGAGATACGCAGTATTTT	CASSESGLAGGPRDTQYF
TRBV6-5	-	-	TRBJ1-6	TGTGCCAGCAGTTACTCAGGCCGACCGTTTAATTCACCCCTCCACTTT	CASSYSGRPFNSPLHF
TRBV30	once	-	TRBJ2-5	TGTGCCTGGAGTGGAACGGGACGGGAGGAGACCCAGTACTTC	CAWSGTGREETQYF
TRBV15	-	-	TRBJ1-3	TGTGCCACCAGCAGAGACCACTCTGGAAACACCATATATTTT	CATSRDHSGNTIYF
TRBV6-6	once	-	TRBJ2-7	TGTGCCAGCAGTTTTCTCGGCTACGAGCAGTACTTC	CASSFLGYEQYF
TRBV5-1	-	-	TRBJ1-1	TGCGCCAGCAGCTTAAGGAGCTCGAACACTGAAGCTTTCTTT	CASSLRSSNTEAFF
TRBV25-1	-	-	TRBJ2-3	TGTGCCAGCAGTGAATATAGTCGAGCAGATACGCAGTATTTT	CASSEYSRADTQYF
TRBV12-5	-	TRBD2	TRBJ2-3	TGTGCTAGTGGTTCGAAAGGACTAGCGGGGGGTTACACTAGCACAGATACGCAGTATTTT	CASGSKGLAGGYTSTDTQYF
TRBV5-1	-	-	TRBJ2-2	TGCGCCAGCAGCTTGTTAGGGCCCGAAGCGGTTACCGGGGAGCTGTTTTTT	CASSLLGPEAVTGELFF
TRBV7-3	-	-	TRBJ1-2	TGTGCCAGCAGCTCGAGCTCGAACTATGGCTACACCTTC	CASSSSSNYGYTF
TRBV6-1	few	TRBD1	TRBJ1-5	TGTGCCAGCAGTGAGGCCAGGGGGCTGCCTCAGCCCCAGCATTTT	CASSEARGLPQPQHF
TRBV7-8	-	TRBD2	TRBJ2-5	TGTGCCAGCAGTTCGACTAGCGGGTACCAAGAGACCCAGTACTTC	CASSSTSGYQETQYF
TRBV6-5	-	TRBD2	TRBJ2-2	TGTGCCAGCAGGACTAGCCGGAACACCGGGGAGCTGTTTTTT	CASRTSRNTGELFF
TRBV5-8	-	TRBD1	TRBJ1-1	TGTGCCAGCAGCACGGGACAGGGTCTGAACACTGAAGCTTTCTTT	CASSTGQGLNTEAFF
TRBV9	-	-	TRBJ1-5	TGTGCCAGCAGCGTAGGGTCCGATCAGCCCCAGCATTTT	CASSVGSDQPQHF
TRBV2	-	TRBD1	TRBJ1-2	TGTGCCAGCAGCGGGACAGTCACTAACTATGGCTACACCTTC	CASSGTVTNYGYTF
TRBV5-6	once	-	TRBJ1-2	TGTGCCAGCAGCTTGTCACCGCAAGCTAACTATGGCTACACCTTC	CASSLSPQANYGYTF